What follows are 11 T cell receptor beta chains derived from one specimen sequenced in a study of T cell responses to AZD1222 COVID-19 vaccine. Sequenced by immunoSEQ multiplex PCR; TCRdb stores in-frame clones only, minus some. The sample holds over 100,000 clones; around 82% are singletons and the top ten take approximately 10%. This material consisted of peripheral blood, taken on day 0 of AZD1222 vaccination. These receptors were obtained from an adult in good health.

The genes are TRBV5-1 and TRBJ1-6; no clear D. This CDR3 region has 16 residues. The V gene's germline CDR1 is SGHRS and CDR2 YFSETQ. V lost 5 bases to trimming and J lost 5 bases, with 17 bases between them. CDR3 region: CASRLRSSTDNSPLHF. The CDR3 DNA reads as TGCGCCAGCAGACTAAGGAGCTCGACTGATAATTCACCCCTCCACTTT.

There are a few counts of this clone. V gene TRBV6-2 or TRBV6-3 combines with J gene TRBJ2-5; no clear D. Trimming shortened V by 0 bases and J by 5 bases, and 7 bases separated the two germline ends. The CDR3 length is 13 residues. CDR1 MNHEY and CDR2 SVGEGT come from the germline V gene. The CDR3 DNA reads as TGTGCCAGCAGTTACTCTGTGTGGGAGACCCAGTACTTC. Translation: CASSYSVWETQYF.

This chain joins TRBV28 and TRBJ1-2, with 9 bases matching TRBD1. This CDR3 is 15 amino acids long. J lost 2 bases, V lost 9 bases, and 10 bases had no gene match. Germline CDR1 is MDHEN and CDR2 is SYDVKM. The CDR3 DNA reads TGTGCCAGTACAGTAAGGACAGGGGTCAACTATGGCTACACCTTC. It translates to CASTVRTGVNYGYTF.

This chain uses TRBV4-1 with TRBJ1-1; D remains ambiguous. The germline V gene has CDR1 MGHRA and CDR2 YSYEKL. With 1 base removed from V and 1 base from J, the gap between germline ends came to 7 bases. The CDR3 is made up of 14 amino acids. In DNA, the CDR3 is TGCGCCAGCAGCCAAGTGGGGAAGAACACTGAAGCTTTCTTT. Protein: CASSQVGKNTEAFF.

The chain combines TRBV6-5 with TRBJ2-5, with 7 bases matching TRBD1. CDR1 and CDR2 from the germline V gene are MNHEY and SVGAGI. The ends lost 7 bases at V and 4 bases at J; junction bases unmatched: 6. There are 13 residues in the CDR3. Here the CDR3 DNA reads TGTGCCAGCACCCAACAGGGGACAGAGACCCAGTACTTC. It codes for CASTQQGTETQYF.

The chain couples TRBV24-1 to TRBJ2-3; weak D call: TRBD1 (7 bases). This CDR3 region has 16 residues. V was shortened by 4 bases and J by 3 bases, with 16 bases between the two germline ends. Germline V CDR1 and CDR2: KGHDR, SFDVKD. This chain's CDR3 is CATSDSHRGGTDTQYF. CDR3 bases: TGTGCCACCAGTGACTCACACAGGGGAGGTACAGATACGCAGTATTTT.

J is TRBJ1-3 and V is TRBV5-5, with D unclear. Germline lookup yields CDR1 SGHKS and CDR2 YYEKEE (reference sequence). V lost 0 bases and J 7 bases, leaving 14 bases between the germline ends. The CDR3 loop spans 15 amino acids. CDR3 coding DNA: TGTGCCAGCAGCTTGGCCACTCGGTCAGTTAACACCATATATTTT. Amino acids: CASSLATRSVNTIYF.

V and J are TRBV4-1 and TRBJ1-5; D remains unclear. V shed 0 bases and J shed 3 bases, with 9 bases lying between them. This CDR3 has 15 amino acids. CDR1 and CDR2 from the germline V gene are MGHRA and YSYEKL. Written as DNA, the CDR3 is TGCGCCAGCAGCCAAGAACGGCAGTTCAATCAGCCCCAGCATTTT. Translating gives CASSQERQFNQPQHF.

The rearrangement uses TRBV18 and TRBJ2-7, with D possibly TRBD2 on 6 matching bases. V lost 2 bases, J lost 4 bases, and 12 bases lay in between. From germline, CDR1 is KGHSH and CDR2 LQKENI. The length of the CDR3 is 14 residues. This CDR3 reads CASSPGGVEYEQYF. Here the CDR3 DNA reads TGTGCCAGCTCACCAGGAGGGGTGGAGTACGAGCAGTACTTC.

The chain recombines TRBV7-9 with TRBJ1-2, with D perhaps TRBD1 (6 bases). V lost 5 bases and J lost 2, with 12 bases in between. The CDR3 has 14 amino acids. From germline, CDR1 is SEHNR and CDR2 FQNEAQ (reference sequence). Here the CDR3 DNA reads TGTGCCAGCAGCCTTGGACAGACAAACTATGGCTACACCTTC. As protein: CASSLGQTNYGYTF.

This clone appeared once. CDR3 protein: CAISENRGRNQPQHF. For the CDR3, the DNA is TGTGCCATCAGTGAGAACAGGGGACGCAATCAGCCCCAGCATTTT. This sequence joins TRBV10-3 and TRBJ1-5; TRBD1 matches at 7 bases. The V gene's germline CDR1 is ENHRY and CDR2 SYGVKD. Trimming cost V 2 bases and J 2 bases; bases outside gene matches: 3. The CDR3 has 15 residues.